The 31 T cell receptor beta chains in this list originate from one sample, sequenced in a study of Graves' ophthalmopathy and Graves' hyperthyroidism. From RNA, the CDR3 regions of TCR beta chains were amplified and sequenced. HTBI-primed first-round RT-PCR preceded second-round multiplex PCR. One entry per CDR3 protein, called by TCRdb with MiXCR from the multiplex PCR reads. The sample consists of hundreds of thousands of distinct CDR3 sequences, around 42% of them appearing once. Sequencing input: peripheral blood. These receptors all come from an adult man with Graves' ophthalmopathy.

This chain uses TRBV7-9 with TRBJ2-2; tentative D call: TRBD2 (5 bases). CDR1 is SEHNR, CDR2 FQNEAQ, per germline (reference sequence). The V and J ends lost 4 bases and 3 bases respectively, with 12 bases between them. The CDR3 is 15 residues long. CDR3 sequence (DNA): TGTGCCAGCAGCTGGACGGGAAGTTACACCGGGGAGCTGTTTTTT. Encoded protein: CASSWTGSYTGELFF.

Points on this clonotype: At one end the junction does not follow the germline gene, possibly because of a read error. In DNA form, the CDR3 reads TGTGCCAGCAGTGAACCGGGGGCCCCCACCTACGAGCAGTACTTC. Its protein product is CASSEPGAPTYEQYF. The chain combines TRBV10-3 with TRBJ2-7; D assignment may be TRBD1 or TRBD2 (6 bases each). The CDR3 has 15 residues. The germline CDR1 and CDR2 sequences are ENHRY and SYGVKD.

J is TRBJ2-5 and V is TRBV10-3, with a weak D call TRBD2 (6 bases). The V gene's germline CDR1 is ENHRY and CDR2 SYGVKD. Trimming cost V 11 bases and J 5 bases, with 18 bases left between them. The CDR3 totals 13 residues. The CDR3 DNA sequence: TGTGCCGTCGCCGGGGGTGGAGGGGAGACCCAGTACTTC. Residues: CAVAGGGGETQYF.

The rearrangement joins TRBV5-8 to TRBJ2-5; the D gene is possibly TRBD2 (5 bases). V shed 4 bases and J shed 3 bases, with 16 bases lying between them. This CDR3 has 15 amino acids. Per germline, CDR1 SGHTS and CDR2 YDEGEE. CDR3 residues: CASSLGGIREETQYF. DNA of the CDR3: TGTGCCAGCAGCCTCGGAGGCATAAGGGAAGAGACCCAGTACTTC.

This clonotype was seen only a few times. The chain couples TRBV19 to TRBJ2-7; 7 positions agree with TRBD1. The junction had 10 bases not matched to a gene; V was cut back by 3 bases and J by 5 bases. The CDR3 is made up of 15 amino acids. Germline CDR1 is LNHDA and CDR2 is SQIVND (reference sequence). The CDR3 coding sequence is TGTGCCAGTAGTATCTCCAGGGGGATGGTTGACGAGCAGTACTTC. It translates to CASSISRGMVDEQYF.

V is TRBV7-3 and J is TRBJ2-2; D unclear. The V end was cut by 4 bases, the J end by 6 bases, with 21 bases between. CDR1 is SGHTA and CDR2 is FQGTGA in the germline V gene. The CDR3 is made up of 17 amino acids. This chain's CDR3 is CASSSGSGRKGSGELFF. In nucleotides, the CDR3 is TGTGCCAGCAGCTCAGGAAGTGGACGGAAAGGATCCGGGGAGCTGTTTTTT.

The chain links TRBV5-1 to TRBJ2-5, with 11 bases identical to TRBD2. Germline V gives CDR1 SGHRS, CDR2 YFSETQ. The CDR3 consists of 17 residues. Trimming took 2 bases from V and 1 from J; bases not matched to a gene: 7. CDR3 loop: CASSLPGLAGVQETQYF. Here the CDR3 DNA reads TGCGCCAGCAGCTTACCAGGACTAGCGGGTGTCCAAGAGACCCAGTACTTC.

This clonotype appeared a single time. The chain recombines TRBV6-6 with TRBJ1-1; TRBD1 might be the D (6 bases). V lost 5 bases and J lost 0, with 28 bases in between. Germline V gives CDR1 MNHNY, CDR2 SVGAGI (reference sequence). This CDR3 is 20 amino acids long. The CDR3 here is CASSETLLRQGKVLNTEAFF. In DNA, the CDR3 is TGTGCCAGCAGTGAAACCCTTCTCAGGCAGGGGAAGGTTTTGAACACTGAAGCTTTCTTT.

As to this clonotype: It may be a read error: a sequence one base away is much more abundant. This chain uses TRBV10-2 with TRBJ1-5; D remains ambiguous. V lost 0 bases, J lost 0 bases, and 6 bases lay in between. Germline lookup yields CDR1 WSHSY and CDR2 SAAADI. This CDR3 has 15 amino acids. The CDR3 DNA reads as TGCGCCAGCAGTGAGTCACTGACTAGCAATCAGCCCCAGCATTTT. It specifies CASSESLTSNQPQHF.

The V gene is TRBV2, the J gene TRBJ2-5; a possible D gene is TRBD2 (5 bases). Germline-derived CDR1 and CDR2 are SNHLY and FYNNEI. The CDR3 sequence is 13 residues long. V dropped 4 bases and J dropped 5 bases, with 11 bases sitting between them. DNA of the CDR3: TGTGCCAGCAGTGGGCTAGCTATGGAGACCCAGTACTTC. Encoded protein: CASSGLAMETQYF.

The chain employs TRBV2 and TRBJ2-5; TRBD1 agrees at 8 bases. This CDR3 has 13 residues. V was clipped by 7 bases and J by 4 bases; unmatched bases: 5. Looked up from germline, CDR1 is SNHLY and CDR2 is FYNNEI. For the CDR3, the DNA is TGTGCCAGCATCAGGGGGCGCCGAGAGACCCAGTACTTC. Protein: CASIRGRRETQYF.

The J gene is TRBJ2-7, the V gene TRBV9, with 8 bases fitting TRBD1. Germline loops: CDR1 SGDLS, CDR2 YYNGEE. The CDR3 is 14 residues long. The trim removed 3 bases at V and 6 bases at J, leaving 8 bases unmatched. DNA of the CDR3: TGTGCCAGCAGCGAAACAGGGGGACGTCGCGAGCAGTACTTC. Amino acid sequence: CASSETGGRREQYF.

This clonotype was observed a few times. This chain joins TRBV7-9 and TRBJ1-1; TRBD1 might be the D (6 bases). Germline V lookup: CDR1 SEHNR, CDR2 FQNEAQ (reference sequence). This CDR3 comprises 13 residues. The ends were cut back, 5 bases at V and 1 base at J, with 8 bases in the middle. The CDR3 reads CASSETGNTEAFF. For the CDR3, the DNA is TGTGCCAGCAGCGAGACAGGGAACACTGAAGCTTTCTTT.

This chain connects TRBV20-1 to TRBJ2-7, with unresolved D. In germline, CDR1 is DFQATT, CDR2 SNEGSKA (reference sequence). The CDR3 runs 12 residues. The V end was cut by 6 bases, the J end by 3 bases, with 12 bases between. The CDR3 DNA follows: TGCAGTGCGCCGATGACCCTCTACGAGCAGTACTTC. Protein product: CSAPMTLYEQYF.

On this clonotype itself: At one end, the junction sequence differs from germline, possibly due to a read error. The V call is TRBV11-3, the J call TRBJ2-2, with D maybe TRBD2 (7 bases). The CDR3 spans 14 residues. In germline, CDR1 is SGHNT, CDR2 YENEEA. CDR3 sequence reads: CASRQGGTTGELLF. The CDR3 nucleotides are TGTGCCAGCAGACAGGGAGGGACCACCGGGGAGCTGCTTTTT.

The chain uses TRBV12-3 or TRBV12-4 and TRBJ1-2; the D is unclear. The CDR3 is 14 amino acids. V lost 7 bases and J lost 2, with 14 bases in between. The CDR3 protein is CASTLRAANYGYTF. CDR3 in DNA: TGTGCCAGCACCCTAAGGGCTGCGAACTATGGCTACACCTTC.

The sample holds a few counts of this clonotype. The chain employs TRBV29-1 and TRBJ1-2; TRBD1 is a possible D gene (5 bases). V lost 1 base, J lost 6 bases, and 15 bases lay in between. Germline CDR1 reads SQVTM; CDR2 reads ANQGSEA. The CDR3 covers 14 residues. CDR3 region: CSVEVGRASDGYTF. The CDR3, as DNA: TGCAGCGTTGAAGTGGGCAGGGCATCGGATGGCTACACCTTC.

The chain is built from TRBV6-5 and TRBJ1-1; D is unresolved. Looked up from germline, CDR1 is MNHEY and CDR2 is SVGAGI. The CDR3 is made up of 12 amino acids. V gave up 8 bases and J gave up 1 base, with 8 bases separating them. As DNA, the CDR3 is TGTGCCAGCCGTCCCGAGAACACTGAAGCTTTCTTT. It translates to CASRPENTEAFF.

This clonotype occurred once. The rearrangement links TRBV2 to TRBJ2-5; no definite D call. The V gene lost 6 bases and the J gene lost 5 bases, with 10 bases spanning the gap. This CDR3 has 12 residues. Germline V gene lookup returns CDR1 SNHLY and CDR2 FYNNEI. In DNA, the CDR3 is TGTGCCAGCAGAGGGCCCCGGGAGACCCAGTACTTC. This sequence encodes CASRGPRETQYF.

V is TRBV24-1 and J is TRBJ2-2; the D call may be TRBD1 or TRBD2 (5 bases each). The germline V gene encodes CDR1 KGHDR and CDR2 SFDVKD. CDR3 length: 19 amino acids. Trimming took off 2 bases at V and 1 base at J, with 19 bases between the two ends. DNA of the CDR3: TGTGCCACCAGTGATTCCGCCGGGACGGATTTCTGGAACACCGGGGAGCTGTTTTTT. As protein: CATSDSAGTDFWNTGELFF.

This clonotype showed up many times. The J gene is TRBJ2-5, the V gene TRBV24-1; D call uncertain. V was shortened by 5 bases and J by 1 base, with 4 bases between the two germline ends. Looked up from germline, CDR1 is KGHDR and CDR2 is SFDVKD. The CDR3 is 12 amino acids. The chain's CDR3 is CATSGPQETQYF. CDR3 nucleotides: TGTGCCACCAGTGGACCCCAAGAGACCCAGTACTTC.

The CDR3 protein is CASSLLPGAGYGYTF. CDR3 DNA sequence: TGTGCCAGCAGCTTATTACCGGGGGCAGGCTATGGCTACACCTTC. The chain has TRBV7-8 and TRBJ1-2, with D perhaps matching TRBD1 (6 bases). CDR3 length equals 15 residues. V was clipped by 2 bases and J by 4 bases, with 14 bases between them. Germline V lookup: CDR1 SGHVS, CDR2 FQNEAQ. Using reference TRBV7-8 and TRBJ1-2 for the parts outside the CDR3, the full variable domain is GAGVSQSPRYKVAKRGQDVALRCDPISGHVSLFWYQQALGQGPEFLTYFQNEAQLDKSGLPSDRFFAERPEGSVSTLKIQRTQQEDSAVYLCASSLLPGAGYGYTFGSGTRLTVV.

The rearrangement links TRBV15 to TRBJ1-5; D remains unclear. Germline loops: CDR1 LNHNV, CDR2 YYDKDF (reference sequence). This CDR3 is 16 amino acids long. The V and J ends lost 5 bases and 4 bases respectively, with 18 bases between them. The CDR3 is CATSGMDSWGNQPQHF. DNA of the CDR3: TGTGCCACCAGCGGTATGGATAGCTGGGGAAATCAGCCCCAGCATTTT. Based on the CDR3 plus reference TRBV15 and TRBJ1-5, the full variable domain is DAMVIQNPRYQVTQFGKPVTLSCSQTLNHNVMYWYQQKSSQAPKLLFHYYDKDFNNEADTPDNFQSRRPNTSFCFLDIRSPGLGDTAMYLCATSGMDSWGNQPQHFGDGTRLSIL.

The table lists this clonotype with many counts. This chain uses TRBV3-1 with TRBJ2-5, with 7 positions matching TRBD1. V was clipped by 5 bases and J by 5 bases; unmatched bases: 8. The CDR3 spans 14 residues. Germline loops: CDR1 LGHDT, CDR2 YNNKEL (reference sequence). CDR3 amino acids: CASSNRQGLETQYF. The CDR3 DNA follows: TGTGCCAGCAGCAACCGACAGGGTTTGGAGACCCAGTACTTC.

Only a few counts were recorded for this clonotype. The chain links TRBV3-1 to TRBJ1-2; D call uncertain. The CDR3 is 14 residues long. Trimming stripped 3 bases from V and 8 bases from J, with 16 bases between. Germline CDR1 is LGHDT and CDR2 is YNNKEL (reference sequence). The CDR3 protein is CASSHVEELYGYTF. The CDR3, as DNA: TGTGCCAGCAGCCACGTTGAGGAACTCTACGGCTACACCTTC. Complete variable domain (other parts from reference TRBV3-1 and TRBJ1-2): DTAVSQTPKYLVTQMGNDKSIKCEQNLGHDTMYWYKQDSKKFLKIMFSYNNKELIINETVPNRFSPKSPDKAHLNLHINSLELGDSAVYFCASSHVEELYGYTFGSGTRLTVV.

This clonotype was observed a few times. This chain joins TRBV7-9 and TRBJ1-2, with D possibly matching TRBD1 (5 bases). The CDR3 runs to 14 residues. Germline V lookup: CDR1 SEHNR, CDR2 FQNEAQ (reference sequence). Trimming pared 4 bases from V and 4 bases from J, leaving 13 bases between. CDR3: CASSSFVGGYGYTF. Written as DNA, the CDR3 is TGTGCCAGCAGCTCCTTTGTGGGGGGCTATGGCTACACCTTC.

The chain links TRBV20-1 to TRBJ2-5; D perhaps matches TRBD1 (6 bases). Trimming left V 3 bases short and J 11 bases short, with 19 bases between. Germline V gene data show CDR1 as DFQATT and CDR2 as SNEGSKA (reference sequence). The CDR3 has 13 residues. DNA for the CDR3: TGCAGTGCTAGTGACCCAGGGGTGGGGGAGCAGTACTTC. The encoded protein is CSASDPGVGEQYF.

The chain employs TRBV20-1 and TRBJ2-7; D gene unclear. This CDR3 contains 11 residues. Germline V gene data show CDR1 as DFQATT and CDR2 as SNEGSKA (reference sequence). The V and J ends lost 3 bases and 7 bases respectively, with 10 bases between them. CDR3 in amino acids: CSASSGWEQYF. For the CDR3, the DNA is TGCAGTGCTAGTTCCGGCTGGGAGCAGTACTTC.

As regards this clonotype: A much bigger clone sits one base away, suggesting this may be a read error. The chain employs TRBV29-1 and TRBJ2-2; 10 bases match TRBD2. Germline V lookup: CDR1 SQVTM, CDR2 ANQGSEA. The CDR3 is 13 amino acids. CDR3 residues: CSARGLANGELLF. CDR3 sequence (DNA): TGCAGCGCGAGGGGACTAGCGAACGGGGAGCTGCTTTTT.

In its sample, this clonotype was seen many times. The chain links TRBV10-3 to TRBJ1-5, with 8 bases fitting TRBD1. The junction had 10 bases not matched to a gene; V was cut back by 6 bases and J by 3 bases. Germline V gives CDR1 ENHRY, CDR2 SYGVKD. The CDR3 sequence is 16 residues long. CDR3 in amino acids: CAIRITWTGNNQPQHF. For the CDR3, the DNA is TGTGCCATCAGAATCACTTGGACAGGGAACAATCAGCCCCAGCATTTT.

The chain uses TRBV20-1 and TRBJ1-4; D is unclear. Germline V gene sequence: CDR1 DFQATT, CDR2 SNEGSKA (reference sequence). V lost 8 bases and J lost 8, with 12 bases in between. This CDR3 contains 11 residues. CDR3 amino acids: CSIGRDEKLFF. CDR3 DNA sequence: TGCAGTATTGGACGAGACGAAAAACTGTTTTTT.